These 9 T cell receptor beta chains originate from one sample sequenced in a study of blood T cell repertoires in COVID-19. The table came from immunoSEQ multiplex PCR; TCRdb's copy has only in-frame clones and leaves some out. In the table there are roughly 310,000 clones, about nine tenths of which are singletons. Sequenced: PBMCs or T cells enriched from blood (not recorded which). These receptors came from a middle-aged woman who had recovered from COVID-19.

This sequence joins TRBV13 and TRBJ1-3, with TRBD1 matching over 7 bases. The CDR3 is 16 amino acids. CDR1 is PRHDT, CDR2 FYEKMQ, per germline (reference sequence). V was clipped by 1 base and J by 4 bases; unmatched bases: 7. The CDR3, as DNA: TGTGCCAGCAGCTTAGTAGGGGGCGAATGGGGAAACACCATATATTTT. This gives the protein CASSLVGGEWGNTIYF.

CDR3 nucleotide sequence: TGTGCCAGCATACAGACAGGACAGGGTCAAGAGACCCAGTACTTC. Protein product: CASIQTGQGQETQYF. This chain joins TRBV3-1 (or the pseudogene TRBV3-2) and TRBJ2-5; TRBD1 agrees at 8 bases. Germline CDR1 and CDR2: LGHDT and YNNKEL (reference sequence). After removal of 7 bases from V and 2 bases from J, the junction contained 9 bases not matched to a gene. This CDR3 has 15 amino acids.

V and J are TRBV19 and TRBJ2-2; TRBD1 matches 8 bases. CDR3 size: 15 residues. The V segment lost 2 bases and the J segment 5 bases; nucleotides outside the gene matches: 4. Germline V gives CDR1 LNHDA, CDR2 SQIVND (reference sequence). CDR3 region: CASSIQGAVTGELFF. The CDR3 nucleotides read TGTGCCAGTAGTATACAGGGGGCTGTTACCGGGGAGCTGTTTTTT. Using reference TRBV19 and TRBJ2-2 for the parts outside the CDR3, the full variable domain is DGGITQSPKYLFRKEGQNVTLSCEQNLNHDAMYWYRQDPGQGLRLIYYSQIVNDFQKGDIAEGYSVSREKKESFPLTVTSAQKNPTAFYLCASSIQGAVTGELFFGEGSRLTVL.

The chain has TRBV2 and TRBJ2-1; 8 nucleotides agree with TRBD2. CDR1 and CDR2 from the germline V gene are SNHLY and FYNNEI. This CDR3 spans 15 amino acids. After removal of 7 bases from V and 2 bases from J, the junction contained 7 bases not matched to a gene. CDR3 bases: TGTGCCAGCACCGCTGCGGGGGGCGCCTACAATGAGCAGTTCTTC. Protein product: CASTAAGGAYNEQFF.

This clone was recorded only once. The CDR3 region is CASSAGPRLYNEQFF. The CDR3 nucleotides are TGTGCCAGCAGTGCCGGCCCCAGACTCTACAATGAGCAGTTCTTC. The J gene is TRBJ2-1, the V gene TRBV25-1; no clear D gene. V was pared by 4 bases and J by 3 bases, with 13 bases between. Germline values: CDR1 MGHDK, CDR2 SYGVNS. CDR3 length equals 15 residues. The variable domain in full, with the rest retrieved from reference TRBV25-1 and TRBJ2-1, is EADIYQTPRYLVIGTGKKITLECSQTMGHDKMYWYQQDPGMELHLIHYSYGVNSTEKGDLSSESTVSRIRTEHFPLTLESARPSHTSQYLCASSAGPRLYNEQFFGPGTRLTVL.

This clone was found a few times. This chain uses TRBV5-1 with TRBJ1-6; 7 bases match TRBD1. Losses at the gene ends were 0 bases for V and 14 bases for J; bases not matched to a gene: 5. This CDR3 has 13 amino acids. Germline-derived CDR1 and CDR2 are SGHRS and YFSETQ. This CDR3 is CASSLAEGGTLHF. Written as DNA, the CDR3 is TGCGCCAGCAGCTTGGCCGAAGGGGGCACCCTCCACTTT.

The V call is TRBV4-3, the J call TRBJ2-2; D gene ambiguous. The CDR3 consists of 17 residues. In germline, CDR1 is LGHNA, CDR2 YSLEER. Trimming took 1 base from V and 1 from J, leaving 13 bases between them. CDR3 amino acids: CASSQAPAGWNTGELFF. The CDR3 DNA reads TGCGCCAGCAGCCAAGCGCCCGCCGGGTGGAACACCGGGGAGCTGTTTTTT.

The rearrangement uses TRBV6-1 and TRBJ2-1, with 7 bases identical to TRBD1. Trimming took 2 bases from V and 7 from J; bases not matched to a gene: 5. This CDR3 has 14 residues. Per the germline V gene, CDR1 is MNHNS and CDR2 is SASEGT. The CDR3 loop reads CASSELGQRNEQFF. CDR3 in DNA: TGTGCCAGCAGTGAACTGGGACAGCGAAATGAGCAGTTCTTC.

The CDR3 region is CASSLRLAEVTDTQYF. The CDR3 region has the DNA TGCGCCAGCAGCTTGAGGCTAGCGGAAGTAACAGATACGCAGTATTTT. The rearrangement links TRBV5-1 to TRBJ2-3; 7 positions match TRBD2. Germline V lookup: CDR1 SGHRS, CDR2 YFSETQ. Unmatched junction bases numbered 8, after V lost 1 base and J lost 3 bases. The CDR3 has 16 residues. The entire variable domain, with the rest obtained from reference TRBV5-1 and TRBJ2-3, is as follows: KAGVTQTPRYLIKTRGQQVTLSCSPISGHRSVSWYQQTPGQGLQFLFEYFSETQRNKGNFPGRFSGRQFSNSRSEMNVSTLELGDSALYLCASSLRLAEVTDTQYFGPGTRLTVL.